This T cell receptor (beta chain) originates from a study of control samples from healthy donors and cancer patients. Trimming removed 5 bases from V and 3 bases from J, with 10 bases in between. Germline lookup yields CDR1 SGHTA and CDR2 FQGTGA. The CDR3 is 13 amino acids. The assay was immunoSEQ multiplex PCR, and TCRdb's table has in-frame clones only and misses some. The sample records some 130,000 clones, about 94% being singletons. The gene calls are TRBV7-3 and TRBJ1-1; D is possibly TRBD1 (5 bases). The source material was blood. The receptor was derived from a man aged 30-40 years in good health. CDR3 region: CASSRSGYTEAFF. The CDR3 DNA follows: TGTGCCAGCAGCCGATCAGGGTACACTGAAGCTTTCTTT.